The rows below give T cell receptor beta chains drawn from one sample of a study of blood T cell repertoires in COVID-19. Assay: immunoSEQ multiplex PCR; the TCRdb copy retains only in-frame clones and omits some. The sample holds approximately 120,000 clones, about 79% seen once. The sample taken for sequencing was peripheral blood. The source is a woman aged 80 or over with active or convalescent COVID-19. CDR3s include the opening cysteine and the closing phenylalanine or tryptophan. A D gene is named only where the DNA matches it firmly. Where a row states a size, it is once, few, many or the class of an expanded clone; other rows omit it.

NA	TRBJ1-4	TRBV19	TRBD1	TGTGCCAGTAGCCAGGACAGGGGGCGCCGGGAAAAACTGTTTTTT	CASSQDRGRREKLFF
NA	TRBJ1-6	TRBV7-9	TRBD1	TGTGCCAGCAGCGCGGGACAGGGGGCTGCAGGGAACTCACCCCTCCACTTT	CASSAGQGAAGNSPLHF
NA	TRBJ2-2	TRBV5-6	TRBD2	TGTGCCAGCAGCTTGAGAGGACTAGCGGTAACGAACACCGGGGAGCTGTTTTTT	CASSLRGLAVTNTGELFF
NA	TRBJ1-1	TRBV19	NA	TGTGCCAGTAGTATCAGGGTTGACACTGAAGCTTTCTTT	CASSIRVDTEAFF
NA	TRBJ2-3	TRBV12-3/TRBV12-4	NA	TGTGCCAGCAGTCGGAGCACGGAGGATACGCAGTATTTT	CASSRSTEDTQYF
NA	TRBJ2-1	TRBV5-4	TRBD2	TGTGCCAGCAGCTTACTAGCGCCTAACAATGAGCAGTTCTTC	CASSLLAPNNEQFF
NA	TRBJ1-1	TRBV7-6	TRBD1	TGTGCCAGCAGCCTGTGGACAGGGGGAATGAACACTGAAGCTTTCTTT	CASSLWTGGMNTEAFF
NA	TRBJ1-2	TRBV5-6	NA	TGTGCCAGCAGCGCCGGGAGGGTGTGGGGCTACACCTTC	CASSAGRVWGYTF
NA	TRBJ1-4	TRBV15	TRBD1	TGTGCCACCAGCTACCCGGACAGGGGCGAAAAACTGTTTTTT	CATSYPDRGEKLFF
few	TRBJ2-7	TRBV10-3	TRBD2	TGTGCCATCAGTGAGTCGGGTAGCGGGATGCGCGAGCAGTACTTC	CAISESGSGMREQYF
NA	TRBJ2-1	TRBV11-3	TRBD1	TGTGCCAGCAGCAACTCCGGGACAGGGTTGTTCTTC	CASSNSGTGLFF
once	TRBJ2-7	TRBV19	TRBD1	TGTGCCAGTAGTATATTCGGACAGGGGACCTACGAGCAGTACTTC	CASSIFGQGTYEQYF
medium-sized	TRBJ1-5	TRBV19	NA	TGTGCCAGTAGTTTCAGTTCTCATCAGCCCCAGCATTTT	CASSFSSHQPQHF
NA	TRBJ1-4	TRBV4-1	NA	TGCGCCAGCAGCCTCAACCGAGGGGGGGGAGATGAAAAACTGTTTTTT	CASSLNRGGGDEKLFF
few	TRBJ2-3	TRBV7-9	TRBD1	TGTGCCAGCGGTCTAACGACAGGGATGACAGATACGCAGTATTTT	CASGLTTGMTDTQYF
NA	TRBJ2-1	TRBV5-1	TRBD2	TGCGCCAGCAGCTTGTCACTAGCGGGAAATAATGAGCAGTTCTTC	CASSLSLAGNNEQFF
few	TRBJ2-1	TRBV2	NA	TGTGCCAGCAGTGGCGAGGGGAGGTCCTACAATGAGCAGTTCTTC	CASSGEGRSYNEQFF
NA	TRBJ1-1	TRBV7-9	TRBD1	TGTGCCAGCAAGGGCGGGACAGGGGCTTGGGTTGAAGCTTTCTTT	CASKGGTGAWVEAFF
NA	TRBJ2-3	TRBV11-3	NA	TGTGCCAGCAGCTCACGACAGGCAGATACGCAGTATTTT	CASSSRQADTQYF
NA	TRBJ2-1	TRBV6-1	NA	TGTGCCAGCAGCGAACTTAGCGGTTCTAGCTCCTACAATGAGCAGTTCTTC	CASSELSGSSSYNEQFF
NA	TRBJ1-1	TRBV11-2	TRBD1	TGTGCCAGCAGCCGTACAGGGGAGGACACTGAAGCTTTCTTT	CASSRTGEDTEAFF
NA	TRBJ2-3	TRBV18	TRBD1	TGTGCCAGCTCACCACGTCCCCCGGGACAGGGGGCCACAGATACGCAGTATTTT	CASSPRPPGQGATDTQYF
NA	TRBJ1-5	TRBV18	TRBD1	TGTGCCAGCTCACCCGGGACAGGGGGGGTCGATCAGCCCCAGCATTTT	CASSPGTGGVDQPQHF
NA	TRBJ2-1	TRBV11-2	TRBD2	TGTGCCAGCACCCTCCCTAGGAGCGGGAGCCCTCGGGACAATGAGCAGTTCTTC	CASTLPRSGSPRDNEQFF
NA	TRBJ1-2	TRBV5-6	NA	TGTGCCAGCAGCTTGCCATACAGGGTTGGGCTCGGCTACACCTTC	CASSLPYRVGLGYTF
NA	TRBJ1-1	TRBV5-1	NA	TGCGCCAGCAGCTTGCAGGGGAGGAACACTGAAGCTTTCTTT	CASSLQGRNTEAFF
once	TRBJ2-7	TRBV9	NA	TGTGCCAGCAGCGCCAGGGGGGATCCCACCTACGAGCAGTACTTC	CASSARGDPTYEQYF
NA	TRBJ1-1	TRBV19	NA	TGTGCCAGTAACGAGAATGATATGAACACTGAAGCTTTCTTT	CASNENDMNTEAFF
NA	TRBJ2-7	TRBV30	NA	TGTGCCTGGAGCGCACCGGGACTGCGGGCCTTCTACGAGCAGTACTTC	CAWSAPGLRAFYEQYF
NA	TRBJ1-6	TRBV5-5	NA	TGTGCCAGCAGCTTGGGACAGAATTCACCCCTCCACTTT	CASSLGQNSPLHF
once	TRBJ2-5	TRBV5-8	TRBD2	TGTGCCAGCAGCTCGGGACTAGCGGGAGTCCGGGAGACCCAGTACTTC	CASSSGLAGVRETQYF
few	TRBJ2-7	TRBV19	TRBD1	TGTGCCAGTAGTGACAGGGACGAGCAGTACTTC	CASSDRDEQYF
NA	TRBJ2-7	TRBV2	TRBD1	TGTGCCAGCAGCACCGGGACAGTCTCCTACGAGCAGTACTTC	CASSTGTVSYEQYF
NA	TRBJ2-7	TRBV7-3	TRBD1	TGTGCCAGCAGCGCGGGACAGGGCCCCTACGAGCAGTACTTC	CASSAGQGPYEQYF
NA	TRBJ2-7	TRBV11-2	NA	TGTGCCAGCAGCTTATCCGCGGGATCGTCCTACGAGCAGTACTTC	CASSLSAGSSYEQYF
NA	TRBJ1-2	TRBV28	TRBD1	TGTGCCAGCAGTCCCTCCCGGGACAGACCTTATGGCTACACCTTC	CASSPSRDRPYGYTF
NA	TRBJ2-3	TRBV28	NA	TGTGCCAGCAGTTTATTGACGATGACGGGGTCTACAGATACGCAGTATTTT	CASSLLTMTGSTDTQYF
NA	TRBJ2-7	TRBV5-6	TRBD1	TGTGCCAGCGTGGGACAGGGGTCCTACGAGCAGTACTTC	CASVGQGSYEQYF
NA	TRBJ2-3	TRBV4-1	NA	TGCGCCAGCAGCCAAGATCGGCGACACCTACACACAGATACGCAGTATTTT	CASSQDRRHLHTDTQYF
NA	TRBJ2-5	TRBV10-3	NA	TGTGCCATCAGTGAAGAACTACCCCAAGAGACCCAGTACTTC	CAISEELPQETQYF
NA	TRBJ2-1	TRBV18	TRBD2	TGTGCCAGCTCACCAAAGACTAGCGGGAGACCCTCCAATGAGCAGTTCTTC	CASSPKTSGRPSNEQFF